The T cell receptor (beta chain) under discussion was sequenced for a study of siplizumab effects on memory and regulatory T cells. Study-wide findings and caveats: Proliferating siplizumab-cultured Tregs lacked confirmed suppressive function. Naive T cells, seemingly more diverse than memory cells, seemed major alloresponse contributors. Among sequences traceable to unstimulated CD4+ memory cells, alloreactive ones were significantly reduced by siplizumab. Many proliferating CD4+ or CD8+ clones remained unclassified. Roughly 75-96% of them could not be assigned either a naive or a memory phenotype.

The method was immunoSEQ multiplex PCR; TCRdb's version includes in-frame clones alone and lacks a portion of them. The repertoire includes approximately 120,000 clones, approximately 92% of them detected once, and around 0.15% sits in the top ten. For this clone: The antigen is not known.

Sequences were obtained from non-Treg CD4+ T cells sorted from blood. This receptor was obtained from a human donor in good health.

The CDR3 is CASSLSGGAGQPQHF. As DNA, the CDR3 is TGTGCCAGCAGTTTATCTGGGGGGGCAGGTCAGCCCCAGCATTTT. The V call is TRBV27, the J call TRBJ1-5, with D perhaps TRBD1 (6 bases). The CDR3 extends over 15 amino acids. Trimming left V 0 bases short and J 6 bases short, with 12 bases between. CDR1 MNHEY and CDR2 SMNVEV come from the germline V gene (reference sequence).